These 27 T cell receptor beta chains originate from one sample sequenced in a study of graft-versus-host responses after intestinal transplantation. Method: immunoSEQ multiplex PCR; TCRdb's copy keeps in-frame clones and lacks some. This sample carries 130,000 or so clones, more than 90% of them seen once, and the ten largest clones take around 0.16%. These TCRs' antigens remain unknown. Sequenced material: unstimulated CD4+ T cells sorted from spleen or lymph node cells, taken before intestinal transplant. The receptor set was obtained from a human donor who received an intestinal transplant.

Comment on this clone: Other DNA sequences within the sample encode an identical CDR3. The rearrangement uses TRBV29-1 and TRBJ1-2, with 9 nucleotides matching TRBD1. This CDR3 comprises 13 residues. Unmatched junction bases numbered 6, after V lost 6 bases and J lost 4 bases. Germline CDR1 SQVTM, CDR2 ANQGSEA. CDR3 in amino acids: CSVEQGAGYGYTF. In DNA, the CDR3 is TGCAGCGTCGAACAGGGGGCTGGCTATGGCTACACCTTC.

The chain joins TRBV18 to TRBJ1-2; 7 bases fit TRBD1. The ends lost 1 base at V and 5 bases at J; junction bases unmatched: 4. The germline V gene encodes CDR1 KGHSH and CDR2 LQKENI. The CDR3 extends over 14 amino acids. The CDR3 loop is CASSPRQGGYGYTF. CDR3 nucleotides: TGTGCCAGCTCACCACGTCAGGGGGGATATGGCTACACCTTC.

V gene TRBV5-1 combines with J gene TRBJ1-2; no reliable D call. From germline, CDR1 is SGHRS and CDR2 YFSETQ. The CDR3 is made up of 14 amino acids. V dropped 9 bases and J dropped 2 bases, with 17 bases sitting between them. CDR3 sequence (DNA): TGCGCCACTAAATACGCGACGGAGAACTATGGCTACACCTTC. Residues: CATKYATENYGYTF.

This clone was seen only a few times. The chain uses TRBV19 and TRBJ1-1; 8 bases are a match to TRBD1. The J segment lost 11 bases and the V segment lost 2 bases, leaving 4 bases of the junction unmatched. The CDR3 extends over 12 amino acids. Per germline, CDR1 LNHDA and CDR2 SQIVND (reference sequence). For the CDR3, the DNA is TGTGCCAGTAGTATACGGACAGGGAAGGCTTTCTTT. Its protein is CASSIRTGKAFF.

This chain connects TRBV2 to TRBJ1-1; D might be TRBD1 (6 bases). V lost 7 bases, J lost 6 bases, and 12 bases lay in between. The CDR3 is 12 amino acids. Germline V lookup: CDR1 SNHLY, CDR2 FYNNEI. The CDR3 nucleotides read TGTGCCAGCAAAAAGGACAGCTCTGAAGCTTTCTTT. Protein sequence: CASKKDSSEAFF. The complete variable domain, with remaining parts taken from reference TRBV2 and TRBJ1-1, reads EPEVTQTPSHQVTQMGQEVILRCVPISNHLYFYWYRQILGQKVEFLVSFYNNEISEKSEIFDDQFSVERPDGSNFTLKIRSTKLEDSAMYFCASKKDSSEAFFGQGTRLTVV.

The gene calls are TRBV5-1 and TRBJ2-1; 13 nucleotides match TRBD2. Germline CDR1 and CDR2: SGHRS and YFSETQ. This CDR3 comprises 20 residues. V trimming: 3 bases; J trimming: 3 bases; junction bases outside the gene matches: 15. CDR3 in amino acids: CASSSTTGLAGPYLYNEQFF. CDR3 DNA sequence: TGCGCCAGCAGCTCGACCACGGGACTAGCGGGGCCTTACCTCTACAATGAGCAGTTCTTC.

The rearrangement links TRBV4-1 to TRBJ2-1, with TRBD2 matching over 8 bases. Germline CDR1 is MGHRA and CDR2 is YSYEKL. The ends lost 1 base at V and 3 bases at J; junction bases unmatched: 5. This CDR3 region has 16 residues. The CDR3, as DNA: TGCGCCAGCAGCCAAGGTGGGACTAGGAGCTACAATGAGCAGTTCTTC. Translated, it gives CASSQGGTRSYNEQFF.

The CDR3 DNA reads TGTGCCAGCAGCGTAATTTCGGGGAACTCCTACAATGAGCAGTTCTTC. Translated, it gives CASSVISGNSYNEQFF. The rearrangement joins TRBV9 to TRBJ2-1, with TRBD2 as a possible D gene (5 bases). This CDR3 comprises 16 residues. V lost 1 base and J lost 0, with 11 bases in between. Per the germline V gene, CDR1 is SGDLS and CDR2 is YYNGEE.

The CDR3 DNA follows: TGCGCCAGCAGCTTCGAAATTGCGTCGCAGATTTCCTACGAGCAGTACTTC. It yields the protein CASSFEIASQISYEQYF. The rearrangement uses TRBV5-1 and TRBJ2-5; D is uncertain. TRBJ2-7 matches the DNA end more closely, so the J call is doubtful. This CDR3 contains 17 residues. Germline CDR1 and CDR2: SGHRS and YFSETQ.

The count of this clone is one. V usage is TRBV30 and J usage is TRBJ2-7, with D tentatively TRBD2 (7 bases). With 4 bases removed from V and 3 bases from J, the gap between germline ends came to 16 bases. The V gene's germline CDR1 is GTSNPN and CDR2 SVGIG (reference sequence). CDR3 size: 14 residues. DNA for the CDR3: TGTGCCTGGAAGATCGGGGGGCTGAACTACGAGCAGTACTTC. Protein: CAWKIGGLNYEQYF.

The chain uses TRBV2 and TRBJ1-5, with D perhaps matching TRBD1 (6 bases). The V gene's germline CDR1 is SNHLY and CDR2 FYNNEI. Trimming removed 5 bases from V and 5 bases from J, with 13 bases in between. This CDR3 has 14 residues. The CDR3 nucleotides read TGTGCCAGCAGTAGAGAGACAGGCTATCAGCCCCAGCATTTT. Encoded protein: CASSRETGYQPQHF.

This rearrangement joins TRBV5-1 to TRBJ1-1; a possible D gene is TRBD1 (6 bases). The CDR3 covers 11 residues. The germline V gene encodes CDR1 SGHRS and CDR2 YFSETQ. V gave up 5 bases and J gave up 7 bases, with 9 bases separating them. The CDR3 nucleotides read TGCGCCAGCAGGTCGGACAGTGAAGCTTTCTTT. It is translated as CASRSDSEAFF.

This chain uses TRBV19 with TRBJ1-3, with a tentative D call TRBD1 (5 bases). Germline V gene lookup returns CDR1 LNHDA and CDR2 SQIVND (reference sequence). The CDR3 loop spans 15 amino acids. V lost 7 bases and J 0 bases, leaving 13 bases between the germline ends. The CDR3 reads CASNMGEFSGNTIYF. The CDR3 bases are TGTGCCAGTAACATGGGGGAATTCTCTGGAAACACCATATATTTT.

The rearrangement uses TRBV4-1 and TRBJ2-3; 9 positions agree with TRBD1. The CDR3 extends over 16 amino acids. V dropped 1 base and J dropped 2; count of bases not matched to a gene: 4. Germline lookup yields CDR1 MGHRA and CDR2 YSYEKL. DNA of the CDR3: TGCGCCAGCAGCCAAGGTGGGACAGGGCTCACAGATACGCAGTATTTT. It codes for CASSQGGTGLTDTQYF.

The CDR3 nucleotides are TGCGCCAGCAGTGAAAGGATCGGGCCCTACGAGCAGTACTTC. The encoded protein is CASSERIGPYEQYF. This chain links TRBV10-1 with TRBJ2-7; D is unresolved. This CDR3 comprises 14 residues. In germline, CDR1 is WNHNN, CDR2 SYGVQD (reference sequence). Trimming cost V 3 bases and J 2 bases, with 11 bases left between them.

This chain links TRBV10-2 with TRBJ2-2; no definite D call. Germline-derived CDR1 and CDR2 are WSHSY and SAAADI. The CDR3 length is 20 residues. V lost 8 bases and J 0 bases, leaving 28 bases between the germline ends. The CDR3 here is CASGSPAGWGASSNTGELFF. For the CDR3, the DNA is TGCGCCAGCGGATCTCCCGCAGGTTGGGGTGCCTCTTCGAACACCGGGGAGCTGTTTTTT.

The chain employs TRBV5-1 and TRBJ2-3; 7 bases fit TRBD1. V dropped 1 base and J dropped 0; count of bases not matched to a gene: 8. The CDR3 contains 17 residues. CDR1 is SGHRS and CDR2 is YFSETQ in the germline V gene. The CDR3 DNA reads as TGCGCCAGCAGCTTGATGGGACAGAGGACTAGCACAGATACGCAGTATTTT. Protein product: CASSLMGQRTSTDTQYF.

In its sample, this clone was seen once. The rearrangement uses TRBV18 and TRBJ2-5, with 7 bases lining up with TRBD2. Germline assignment: CDR1 KGHSH and CDR2 LQKENI. The CDR3 loop spans 14 amino acids. V was pared by 3 bases and J by 3 bases, with 4 bases of the junction left unmatched. CDR3 residues: CASSPGLVKETQYF. In DNA form, the CDR3 reads TGTGCCAGCTCACCCGGACTAGTAAAAGAGACCCAGTACTTC.

This chain links TRBV27 with TRBJ1-1; D ambiguous. The CDR3 sequence is 16 residues long. The germline gives CDR1 MNHEY, CDR2 SMNVEV (reference sequence). V was clipped by 8 bases and J by 8 bases, with 27 bases between them. The CDR3 loop is CASYRQAGTNIREAFF. The CDR3 bases are TGTGCCAGCTATCGTCAAGCAGGAACCAACATAAGGGAAGCTTTCTTT.

The chain carries TRBV11-2 and TRBJ1-2; 11 nucleotides line up with TRBD1. With 5 bases clipped from V and 4 bases from J, the junction kept 9 bases outside the gene matches. The CDR3 totals 16 residues. Germline values: CDR1 SGHAT, CDR2 FQNNGV. The CDR3 loop reads CASSVRAGTGGYGYTF. The CDR3 DNA reads TGTGCCAGCAGCGTTCGAGCCGGGACAGGGGGCTATGGCTACACCTTC. The whole variable domain, filled in from reference TRBV11-2 and TRBJ1-2, reads EAGVAQSPRYKIIEKRQSVAFWCNPISGHATLYWYQQILGQGPKLLIQFQNNGVVDDSQLPKDRFSAERLKGVDSTLKIQPAKLEDSAVYLCASSVRAGTGGYGYTFGSGTRLTVV.

CDR3 protein: CASSLALTAGNTIYF. The CDR3 DNA sequence: TGTGCCAGCAGCTTAGCGCTCACAGCCGGAAACACCATATATTTT. The chain employs TRBV7-2 and TRBJ1-3; D not certain. There are 15 residues in the CDR3. V was clipped by 0 bases and J by 4 bases, with 10 bases between them. The germline CDR1 and CDR2 sequences are SGHTA and FQGNSA.

Here the CDR3 DNA reads TGTGCCATCAAGAGGGCCCCATCGGGTAATTCACCCCTCCACTTT. It is translated as CAIKRAPSGNSPLHF. The genes are TRBV10-3 and TRBJ1-6; D uncertain. V was trimmed by 7 bases and J by 6 bases, leaving 16 bases between them. Germline loops: CDR1 ENHRY, CDR2 SYGVKD. The CDR3 runs 15 residues.

The chain employs TRBV9 and TRBJ1-1; weak D call: TRBD1 (5 bases). The CDR3 contains 15 residues. Germline V CDR1 and CDR2: SGDLS, YYNGEE. V lost 3 bases and J lost 4, with 16 bases in between. The CDR3 here is CASSAQWDLSTEAFF. The DNA for the CDR3 is TGTGCCAGCAGCGCCCAGTGGGACTTAAGCACTGAAGCTTTCTTT.

This clone was seen once. The rearrangement uses TRBV4-1 and TRBJ2-5, with D unclear. This CDR3 has 16 amino acids. CDR1 MGHRA and CDR2 YSYEKL come from the germline V gene. Trimming took off 4 bases at V and 4 bases at J, with 19 bases between the two ends. CDR3 protein: CASSLRLDAARETQYF. The CDR3 DNA reads as TGCGCCAGCAGCCTCAGACTCGACGCCGCACGAGAGACCCAGTACTTC.

This clone was counted once. This chain links TRBV29-1 with TRBJ1-1; D not certain. The CDR3 is 13 residues long. Looked up from germline, CDR1 is SQVTM and CDR2 is ANQGSEA. Trimming took off 2 bases at V and 3 bases at J, with 10 bases between the two ends. This CDR3 is CSVEPFRDTEAFF. DNA of the CDR3: TGCAGCGTTGAACCCTTTCGGGACACTGAAGCTTTCTTT.

The chain recombines TRBV27 with TRBJ2-3, with D tentatively TRBD1 (5 bases). The germline CDR1 and CDR2 sequences are MNHEY and SMNVEV (reference sequence). V was cut by 6 bases and J by 3 bases, with 16 bases left in between. This CDR3 comprises 15 residues. The CDR3 protein is CASSRQGRRTDTQYF. CDR3 nucleotide sequence: TGTGCCAGCAGCCGCCAGGGTAGGCGGACAGATACGCAGTATTTT.

V and J are TRBV11-1 and TRBJ2-1; D is perhaps TRBD1 (5 bases). Trimming shortened V by 3 bases and J by 7 bases, and 7 bases separated the two germline ends. CDR1 and CDR2 from the germline V gene are SGHAT and FQDESV (reference sequence). This CDR3 contains 12 residues. This chain's CDR3 is CASSFRVNEQFF. CDR3 bases: TGTGCCAGCAGCTTCAGGGTGAATGAGCAGTTCTTC.